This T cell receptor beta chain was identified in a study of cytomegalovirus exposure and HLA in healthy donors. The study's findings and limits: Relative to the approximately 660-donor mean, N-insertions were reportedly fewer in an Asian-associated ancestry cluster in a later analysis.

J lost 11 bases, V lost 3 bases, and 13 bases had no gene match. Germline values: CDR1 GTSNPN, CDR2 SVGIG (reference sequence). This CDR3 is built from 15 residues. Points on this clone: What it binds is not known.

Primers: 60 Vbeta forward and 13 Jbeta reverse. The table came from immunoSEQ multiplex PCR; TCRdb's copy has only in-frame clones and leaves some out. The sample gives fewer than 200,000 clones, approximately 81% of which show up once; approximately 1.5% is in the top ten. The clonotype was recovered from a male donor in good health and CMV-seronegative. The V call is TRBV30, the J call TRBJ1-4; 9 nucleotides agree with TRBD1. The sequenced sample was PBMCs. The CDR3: CAWSPRTGDGVKLFF. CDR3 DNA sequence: TGTGCCTGGAGCCCGCGGACAGGGGACGGGGTCAAACTGTTTTTT. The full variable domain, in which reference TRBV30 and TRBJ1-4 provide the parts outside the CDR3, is SQTIHQWPATLVQPVGSPLSLECTVEGTSNPNLYWYRQAAGRGLQLLFYSVGIGQISSEVPQNLSASRPQDRQFILSSKKLLLSDSGFYLCAWSPRTGDGVKLFFGSGTQLSVL.